Listed here are 17 T cell receptor beta chains from one sample, sequenced in a study of blood T cell repertoires in COVID-19. Sequencing was performed with immunoSEQ multiplex PCR; in TCRdb, only in-frame clones are kept and a portion is missing. The sample contains under 150,000 clones, roughly four fifths of which appear only once. Sequenced sample: peripheral blood. The receptors were sampled from a human donor in a cohort sampled during active COVID-19.

The rearrangement uses TRBV7-9 and TRBJ1-2; D unresolved. Trimming took off 8 bases at V and 5 bases at J, with 9 bases between the two ends. From germline, CDR1 is SEHNR and CDR2 FQNEAQ (reference sequence). The CDR3 has 11 residues. The CDR3: CASEGGYGYTF. DNA for the CDR3: TGTGCCAGCGAGGGCGGATATGGCTACACCTTC.

This clone was counted once. The chain employs TRBV7-2 and TRBJ1-1; D is uncertain. Trimming removed 7 bases at V and 1 base at J, with 13 bases between. CDR1 and CDR2 (germline): SGHTA, FQGNSA. The CDR3 is made up of 14 amino acids. CDR3 sequence (DNA): TGTGCCAGCACCCCTAGTCGTCAGAACACTGAAGCTTTCTTT. Translated, it gives CASTPSRQNTEAFF.

A single count supports this clone. The V gene is TRBV19, the J gene TRBJ2-5; 10 bases are shared with TRBD2. CDR1 LNHDA and CDR2 SQIVND come from the germline V gene (reference sequence). V gave up 5 bases and J gave up 3 bases; unmatched junction bases: 3. The CDR3 is 14 amino acids. CDR3 amino acids: CASSLGLAEETQYF. As DNA, the CDR3 is TGTGCCAGTAGTTTAGGACTAGCGGAAGAGACCCAGTACTTC.

The chain couples TRBV3-1 (or the pseudogene TRBV3-2) to TRBJ1-1; 10 positions agree with TRBD1. V was pared by 4 bases and J by 7 bases, with 6 bases of the junction left unmatched. Germline values: CDR1 LGHDT, CDR2 YNNKEL (reference sequence). The CDR3 has 14 residues. CDR3 loop: CASSLSWDRGEAFF. The CDR3 bases are TGTGCCAGCAGCCTGTCGTGGGACAGGGGTGAAGCTTTCTTT.

This CDR3 reads CASSTVAGANNEQFF. Written as DNA, the CDR3 is TGCGCCAGCAGCACAGTAGCGGGGGCCAACAATGAGCAGTTCTTC. J is TRBJ2-1 and V is TRBV5-1; 9 bases fit TRBD2. This CDR3 has 15 residues. V trimming: 4 bases; J trimming: 5 bases; junction bases outside the gene matches: 7. In germline, CDR1 is SGHRS, CDR2 YFSETQ. The full variable domain, rest sourced from reference TRBV5-1 and TRBJ2-1, is KAGVTQTPRYLIKTRGQQVTLSCSPISGHRSVSWYQQTPGQGLQFLFEYFSETQRNKGNFPGRFSGRQFSNSRSEMNVSTLELGDSALYLCASSTVAGANNEQFFGPGTRLTVL.

The V gene is TRBV16, the J gene TRBJ2-7; 7 positions agree with TRBD1. With V trimmed by 2 bases and J by 7 bases, 8 bases remained unmatched. The V gene's germline CDR1 is KGHSY and CDR2 FQNENV. The CDR3 consists of 14 residues. CDR3 nucleotide sequence: TGTGCCAGCAGCCAAAAGGCAGGGGGTGGTGAGCAGTACTTC. It is translated as CASSQKAGGGEQYF. Looking up the rest from reference TRBV16 and TRBJ2-7 gives the full variable domain: GEEVAQTPKHLVRGEGQKAKLYCAPIKGHSYVFWYQQVLKNEFKFLISFQNENVFDETGMPKERFSAKCLPNSPCSLEIQATKLEDSAVYFCASSQKAGGGEQYFGPGTRLTVT.

The gene calls are TRBV28 and TRBJ2-7, with D maybe TRBD2 (5 bases). V was clipped by 1 base and J by 7 bases, with 26 bases between them. CDR1 and CDR2 (germline): MDHEN, SYDVKM. CDR3 length: 18 residues. The CDR3 DNA follows: TGTGCCAGCAGTTTATCGGTCGGTTTAGGATCAATTACGGGAGAGCAGTACTTC. Its protein is CASSLSVGLGSITGEQYF. The whole variable domain, remainder taken from reference TRBV28 and TRBJ2-7, is DVKVTQSSRYLVKRTGEKVFLECVQDMDHENMFWYRQDPGLGLRLIYFSYDVKMKEKGDIPEGYSVSREKKERFSLILESASTNQTSMYLCASSLSVGLGSITGEQYFGPGTRLTVT.

A few counts support this clone. This chain links TRBV18 with TRBJ1-4; 8 bases match TRBD1. The trim removed 3 bases at V and 3 bases at J, leaving 3 bases unmatched. Germline CDR1 and CDR2: KGHSH and LQKENI. The CDR3 covers 15 residues. The CDR3 protein is CASSPKQGANEKLFF. DNA for the CDR3: TGTGCCAGCTCACCTAAACAGGGGGCTAATGAAAAACTGTTTTTT.

V gene TRBV3-1 (or the pseudogene TRBV3-2) combines with J gene TRBJ2-1; no clear D. V gave up 6 bases and J gave up 6 bases, with 15 bases separating them. CDR3 length: 14 amino acids. CDR1 is LGHDT and CDR2 is YNNKEL in the germline V gene (reference sequence). CDR3 nucleotide sequence: TGTGCCAGCAGTCTCCAAGCGTCGGGCAATGAGCAGTTCTTC. It codes for CASSLQASGNEQFF.

In this sample, this clone turned up once. V gene TRBV11-2 combines with J gene TRBJ2-3; 8 bases map to TRBD1. Germline V gene lookup returns CDR1 SGHAT and CDR2 FQNNGV. The V and J ends lost 1 base and 5 bases, in that order; junction bases with no gene match: 5. CDR3 length equals 15 residues. The CDR3 region is CASSLGSDRGDTQYF. CDR3 DNA: TGTGCCAGCAGCTTAGGTAGTGACAGGGGAGATACGCAGTATTTT.

V usage is TRBV20-1 and J usage is TRBJ1-2, with D perhaps TRBD1 (5 bases). The CDR3 runs to 11 residues. Trimming pared 7 bases from V and 5 bases from J, leaving 11 bases between. CDR1 is DFQATT and CDR2 is SNEGSKA in the germline V gene (reference sequence). CDR3 nucleotide sequence: TGCAGTGAAGGGACTTTTTATGGCTACACCTTC. Residues: CSEGTFYGYTF.

The chain recombines TRBV6-6 with TRBJ1-1; 8 bases fit TRBD1. The ends lost 2 bases at V and 5 bases at J; junction bases unmatched: 4. Germline lookup yields CDR1 MNHNY and CDR2 SVGAGI (reference sequence). The CDR3 sequence is 14 residues long. DNA of the CDR3: TGTGCCAGCAGTTACCCCGGACAGGGTACTGAAGCTTTCTTT. Encoded protein: CASSYPGQGTEAFF.

The chain is built from TRBV28 and TRBJ2-1; no reliable D call. CDR1 is MDHEN, CDR2 SYDVKM, per germline. Trimming shortened V by 3 bases and J by 10 bases, and 10 bases separated the two germline ends. The length of the CDR3 is 12 residues. The CDR3 DNA reads TGTGCCAGCAGTTTCCGCGAGTGGGAGCAGTTCTTC. Amino acid sequence: CASSFREWEQFF.

The V call is TRBV13, the J call TRBJ1-6; D is undetermined. Germline-derived CDR1 and CDR2 are PRHDT and FYEKMQ (reference sequence). Trimming left V 6 bases short and J 5 bases short, with 11 bases between. The CDR3 length is 14 residues. The CDR3: CASSYGDHNSPLHF. CDR3 sequence (DNA): TGTGCCAGCAGTTACGGGGATCATAATTCACCCCTCCACTTT.

This chain uses TRBV6-2 or TRBV6-3 with TRBJ2-7; 11 bases fit TRBD1. V lost 7 bases, J lost 6 bases, and 8 bases stayed unmatched. This CDR3 comprises 14 residues. The germline gives CDR1 MNHEY, CDR2 SVGEGT. CDR3 amino acids: CASNPRTGGREQYF. CDR3 nucleotide sequence: TGTGCCAGCAACCCAAGGACAGGGGGCCGCGAGCAGTACTTC.

This clone was found once. This chain joins TRBV7-6 and TRBJ2-7, with a weak D call TRBD2 (6 bases). The length of the CDR3 is 15 residues. Trimming removed 1 base from V and 3 bases from J, with 13 bases in between. CDR1 is SGHVS and CDR2 is FNYEAQ in the germline V gene. The CDR3 region has the DNA TGTGCCAGCAGCTTAGAGTACCGGGGGATCTACGAGCAGTACTTC. Residues: CASSLEYRGIYEQYF.

This clone was seen a handful of times. For the CDR3, the DNA is TGTGCCAGCAGCTCCACATCACAGGGCTTCGTGACCCAGTACTTC. Its protein product is CASSSTSQGFVTQYF. J is TRBJ2-5 and V is TRBV7-9; D is possibly TRBD1 (6 bases). Germline V gene sequence: CDR1 SEHNR, CDR2 FQNEAQ (reference sequence). Trimming took off 4 bases at V and 7 bases at J, with 19 bases between the two ends. The CDR3 runs to 15 residues. Full variable domain (missing parts from reference TRBV7-9 and TRBJ2-5): DTGVSQNPRHKITKRGQNVTFRCDPISEHNRLYWYRQTLGQGPEFLTYFQNEAQLEKSRLLSDRFSAERPKGSFSTLEIQRTEQGDSAMYLCASSSTSQGFVTQYFGPGTRLLVL.